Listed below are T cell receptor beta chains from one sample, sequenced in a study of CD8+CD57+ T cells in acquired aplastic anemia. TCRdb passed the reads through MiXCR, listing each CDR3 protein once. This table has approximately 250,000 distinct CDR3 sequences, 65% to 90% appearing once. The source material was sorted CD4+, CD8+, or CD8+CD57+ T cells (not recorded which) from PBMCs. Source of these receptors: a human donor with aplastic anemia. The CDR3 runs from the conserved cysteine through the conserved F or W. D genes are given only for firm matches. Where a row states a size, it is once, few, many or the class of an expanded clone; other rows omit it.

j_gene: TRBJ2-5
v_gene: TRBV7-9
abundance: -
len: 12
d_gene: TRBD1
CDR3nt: TGTTCTGGACAGGGGGCTAGGGAGACCCGGTACTTC
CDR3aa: CSGQGARETRYF

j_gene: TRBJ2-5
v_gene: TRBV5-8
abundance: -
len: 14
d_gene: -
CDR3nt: TGTGCCAACGGGGTTGCGGCGGACCAAGAGACCCAGTACTTC
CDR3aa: CANGVAADQETQYF

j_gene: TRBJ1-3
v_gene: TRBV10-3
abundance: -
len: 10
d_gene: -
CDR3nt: TGTGCCATAGGACAAAACACCATATATTTT
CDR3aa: CAIGQNTIYF

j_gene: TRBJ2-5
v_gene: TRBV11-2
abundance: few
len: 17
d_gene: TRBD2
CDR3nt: TGTGCCAGCAGCCCAAGGGGACTAGCGGGGGGTTTTGGTGTCCAGTACTTC
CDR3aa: CASSPRGLAGGFGVQYF

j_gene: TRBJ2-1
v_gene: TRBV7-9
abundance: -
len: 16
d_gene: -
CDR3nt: TGTGCCATGGATCTTCAAAGAAGAGGGGGGAGCCAGAAGCAGTTCTTC
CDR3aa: CAMDLQRRGGSQKQFF

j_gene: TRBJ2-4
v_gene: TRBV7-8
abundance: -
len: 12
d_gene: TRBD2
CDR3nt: TGTGCCAGCAGCGGAGCGGGGGACATCGATAACTTC
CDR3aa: CASSGAGDIDNF

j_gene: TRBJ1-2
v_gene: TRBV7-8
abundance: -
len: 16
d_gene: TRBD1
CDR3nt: TGTGCCAGCAGCTCACGGGACAGTCGCGTGGCCTATGGCTACACCTTC
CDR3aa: CASSSRDSRVAYGYTF

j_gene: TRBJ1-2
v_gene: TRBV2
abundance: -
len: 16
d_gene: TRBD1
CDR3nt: TGTGCCAGCAGCTCAGGGGACAGGGGCTTGCACTATGTCTACACCTTC
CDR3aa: CASSSGDRGLHYVYTF

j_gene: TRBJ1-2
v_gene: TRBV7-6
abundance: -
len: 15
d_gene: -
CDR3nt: TGTGCCAGCAGCTCAGCCATCACAGCTAACTATGGCTACACCTTC
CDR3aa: CASSSAITANYGYTF

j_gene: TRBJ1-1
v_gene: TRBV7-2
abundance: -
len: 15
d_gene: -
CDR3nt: TGTGCCAGCAGCTTAGAGCTGACACCCAACACTCAGGCTTTCTTT
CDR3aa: CASSLELTPNTQAFF

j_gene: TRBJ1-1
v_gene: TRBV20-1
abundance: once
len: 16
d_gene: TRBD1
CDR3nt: TGCAGTGCTAGAGTAGAAACAGGGGCACGGGGCACTGAAGCTTTCTTT
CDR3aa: CSARVETGARGTEAFF

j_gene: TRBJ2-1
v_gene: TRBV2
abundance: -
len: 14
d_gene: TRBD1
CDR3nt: TGTGCCAGCAGCGAAACAGGGGCCTATAATCAGCAGTTCTTC
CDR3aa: CASSETGAYNQQFF

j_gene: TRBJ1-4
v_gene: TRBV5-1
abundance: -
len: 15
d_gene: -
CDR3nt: TGCGCCAGCAGCTTGGACAGGGCAAGGGGTGAAAAACTGTTTTTT
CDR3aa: CASSLDRARGEKLFF

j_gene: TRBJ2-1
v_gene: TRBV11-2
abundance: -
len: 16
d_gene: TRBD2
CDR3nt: TGTGCCAGCAGCTTTCGAGCGGGGGACGCCTACAATGAGCAGTTCTTC
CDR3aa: CASSFRAGDAYNEQFF

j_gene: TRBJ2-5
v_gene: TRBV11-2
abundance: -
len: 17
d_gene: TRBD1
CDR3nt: TGTGCCAGCAGCTTAGGGGACCGGGACAGGGTCCGGGAGACCCAGTACTTC
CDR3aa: CASSLGDRDRVRETQYF

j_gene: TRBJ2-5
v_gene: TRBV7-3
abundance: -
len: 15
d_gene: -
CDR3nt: TGTGCCAGCAGCTTATTAGGACAGAACCAAGAGACCCAGTACTTC
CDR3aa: CASSLLGQNQETQYF

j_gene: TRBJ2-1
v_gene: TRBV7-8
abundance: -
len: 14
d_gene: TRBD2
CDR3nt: TGTGCCAGCAGCTTAGCGGGTAGCGGGGGGGAGCAGTTCTTC
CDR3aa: CASSLAGSGGEQFF

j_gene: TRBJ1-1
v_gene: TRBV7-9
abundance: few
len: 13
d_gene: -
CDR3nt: TGTGCCAGCATCTCCCGAGGTAGCGGTGAAGCTTTCTTT
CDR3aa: CASISRGSGEAFF

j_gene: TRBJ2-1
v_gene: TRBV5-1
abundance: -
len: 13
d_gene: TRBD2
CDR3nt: TGCGCCAGCAATGGGGGAGGGAGCCATGAGCAGTTCTTC
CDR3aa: CASNGGGSHEQFF

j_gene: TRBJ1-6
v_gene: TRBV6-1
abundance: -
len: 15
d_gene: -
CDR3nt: TGTGCCAGCAGTGAAGCCCCAGGGTTACGTTCACCCCTCCACTTT
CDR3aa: CASSEAPGLRSPLHF

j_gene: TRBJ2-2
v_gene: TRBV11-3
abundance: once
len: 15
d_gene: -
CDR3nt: TGTGCCAGCAGCTTAGACCTGACAGACCTCGGGGAGCTGTTTTTT
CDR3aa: CASSLDLTDLGELFF

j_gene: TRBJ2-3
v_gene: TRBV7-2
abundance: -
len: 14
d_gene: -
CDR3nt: TGTGCCAGCGGCCCGGATGCCCCGACAGATACGCAGTATTTT
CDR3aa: CASGPDAPTDTQYF

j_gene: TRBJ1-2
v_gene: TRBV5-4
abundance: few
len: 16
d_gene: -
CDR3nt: TGTGCCAGCAGCTTTGCTAGGGACGGGCTCGTATATGGCTACACCTTC
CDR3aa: CASSFARDGLVYGYTF

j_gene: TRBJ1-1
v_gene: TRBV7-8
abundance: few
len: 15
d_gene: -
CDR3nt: TGTGCCAGCAGCTTAGCTCTGAGTCCCGATACGCAGTATTTCTTT
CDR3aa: CASSLALSPDTQYFF

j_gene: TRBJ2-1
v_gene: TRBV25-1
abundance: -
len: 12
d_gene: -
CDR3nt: TGTGCCAGCAGTGATGTCGGAGGCGAGCAGTTCTTC
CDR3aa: CASSDVGGEQFF

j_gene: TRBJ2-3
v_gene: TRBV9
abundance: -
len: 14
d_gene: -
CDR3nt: -
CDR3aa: CASSVGSGTQTFYF

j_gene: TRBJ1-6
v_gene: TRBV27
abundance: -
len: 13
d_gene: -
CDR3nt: TGTGCCAGCAGGCGAGGGGCGAATTCACCCCTCCACTTT
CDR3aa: CASRRGANSPLHF

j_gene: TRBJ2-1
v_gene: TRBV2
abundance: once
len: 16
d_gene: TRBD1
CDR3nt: TGTGCCAGCAGCGAATCGGGACAGGGGAACTTCAATGAGCAGTTCTTC
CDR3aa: CASSESGQGNFNEQFF

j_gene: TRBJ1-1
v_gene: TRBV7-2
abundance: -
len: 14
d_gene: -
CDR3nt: TGTGCCAGCAGTTTGTCAGGGGAACAGGACTATGCCTACTTT
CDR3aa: CASSLSGEQDYAYF

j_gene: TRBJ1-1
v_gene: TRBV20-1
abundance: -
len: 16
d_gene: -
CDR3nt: TGCAGTGCTAGGCTGGTACAGGGCAGGGGAGACGTCGAAGCTTTCTTT
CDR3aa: CSARLVQGRGDVEAFF

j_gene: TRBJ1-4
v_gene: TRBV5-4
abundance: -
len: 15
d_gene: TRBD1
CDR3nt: TGTGCCAGCAGCTTGGCGGGACAGGGCAATGAAAAACTGTTTTTT
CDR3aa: CASSLAGQGNEKLFF

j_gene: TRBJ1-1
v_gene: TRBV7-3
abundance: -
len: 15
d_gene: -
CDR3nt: TGTGCCAGCAGCTTACCGGGTAGCTACGGGGCCAACGTTTTCTTT
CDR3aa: CASSLPGSYGANVFF

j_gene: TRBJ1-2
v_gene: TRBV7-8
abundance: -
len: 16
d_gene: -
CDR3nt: TGTGCCAGCAGCTTGGCGGGAGCTAGGATAGTATCTCGGTACACCTTC
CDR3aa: CASSLAGARIVSRYTF

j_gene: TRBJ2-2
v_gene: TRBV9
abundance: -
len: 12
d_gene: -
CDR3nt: TGTGCCAGCAGCGTGGTGCCAGATACGCTGTTTTTT
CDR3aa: CASSVVPDTLFF

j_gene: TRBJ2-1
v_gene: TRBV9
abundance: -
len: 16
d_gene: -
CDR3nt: -
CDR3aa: CASSVGTDTQYFEQFF